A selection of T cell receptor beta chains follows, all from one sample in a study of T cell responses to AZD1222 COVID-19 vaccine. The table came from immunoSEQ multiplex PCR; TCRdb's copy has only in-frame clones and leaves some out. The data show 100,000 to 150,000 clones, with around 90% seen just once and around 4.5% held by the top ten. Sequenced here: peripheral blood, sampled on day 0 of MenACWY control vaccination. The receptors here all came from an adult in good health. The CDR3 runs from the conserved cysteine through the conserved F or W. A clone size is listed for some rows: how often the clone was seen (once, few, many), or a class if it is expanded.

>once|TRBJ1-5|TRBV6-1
CASSEGQANQPQHF
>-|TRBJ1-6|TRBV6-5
CASTGGLNSPLHF
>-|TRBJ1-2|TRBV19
CASSKGLGYGYTF
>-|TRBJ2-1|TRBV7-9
CASSPRGTSTNEQFF
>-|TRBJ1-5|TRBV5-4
CASSLGGLQPQHF
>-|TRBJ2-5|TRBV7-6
CASSPSAGGTRWTQYF
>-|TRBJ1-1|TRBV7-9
CASSSDRGKNTEAFF
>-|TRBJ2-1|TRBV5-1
CAGSLTGTSGPSSYNEQFF
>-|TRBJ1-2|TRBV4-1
CASSQQQGNYGYTF
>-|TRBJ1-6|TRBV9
CASSRGQGATPLHF
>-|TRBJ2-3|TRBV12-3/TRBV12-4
CASSRTGTSGYF
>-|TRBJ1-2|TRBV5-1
CASSPGSNYGYTF
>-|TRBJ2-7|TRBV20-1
CSASKAGLNEQYF
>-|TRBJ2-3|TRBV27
CASSLGLAGPDTQYF
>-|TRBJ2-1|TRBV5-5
CASSFRQGKVSEQFF
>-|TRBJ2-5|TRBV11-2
CASSLARAGVETQYF
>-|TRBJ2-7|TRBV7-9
CASSLIGDASEQYF
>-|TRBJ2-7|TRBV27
CASSSRLAGEQYF
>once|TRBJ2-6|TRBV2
CASSEHGLPSGANVLTF
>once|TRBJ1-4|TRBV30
CAWSGHRVNEKLFF
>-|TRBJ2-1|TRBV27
CASSLSVQEIYNEQFF
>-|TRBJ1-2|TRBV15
CATSGAGHYGYTF
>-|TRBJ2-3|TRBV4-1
CASSLSGFTDTQYF
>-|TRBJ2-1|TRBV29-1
CSVGKGYVNEQFF
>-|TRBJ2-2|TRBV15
CATRGLAGGQDTGELFF
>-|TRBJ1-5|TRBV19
CASIPWGRGGNQPQHF
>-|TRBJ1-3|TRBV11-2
CASSHGQTGNTIYF
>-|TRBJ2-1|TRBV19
CASTPGGGAYNEQFF
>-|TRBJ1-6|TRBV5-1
CASSLQDNSPLHF
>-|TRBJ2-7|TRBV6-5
CASSSYFGRGHEQYF
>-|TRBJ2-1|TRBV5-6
CASSLWIGVWSTVNEQFF
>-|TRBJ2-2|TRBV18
CASSPLASNTGELFF
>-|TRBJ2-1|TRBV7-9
CASSVYNEQFF
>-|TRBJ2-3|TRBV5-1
CASSFSRDRSTDTQYF
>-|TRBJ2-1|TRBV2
CASSYSGQGLFGEQFF
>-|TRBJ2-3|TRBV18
CASQDRTDTQYF
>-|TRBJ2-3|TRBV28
CASSSLGLAGVTQYF
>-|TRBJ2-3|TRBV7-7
CASSWDSTDTQYF
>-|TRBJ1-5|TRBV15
CATSRELYQPQHF
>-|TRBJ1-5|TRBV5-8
CASSPLGLPQPQHF
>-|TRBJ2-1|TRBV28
CASSLLAGGRYNEQFF
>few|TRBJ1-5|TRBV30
CAWGSVYSNQPQHF
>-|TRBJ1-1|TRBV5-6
CASSPLGGGNTEAFF
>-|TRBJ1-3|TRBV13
CASSLGGSEGSGNTIYF
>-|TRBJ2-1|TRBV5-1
CASSPGDPRIEQFF
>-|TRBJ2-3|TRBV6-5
CASMEREFPDTQYF
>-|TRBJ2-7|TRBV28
CASSLLGKDEQYF
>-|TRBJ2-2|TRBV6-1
CASSERPETGELFF
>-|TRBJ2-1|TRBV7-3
CASSLIGTGNNEQFF
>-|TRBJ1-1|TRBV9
CASSYTTGTGKAFF